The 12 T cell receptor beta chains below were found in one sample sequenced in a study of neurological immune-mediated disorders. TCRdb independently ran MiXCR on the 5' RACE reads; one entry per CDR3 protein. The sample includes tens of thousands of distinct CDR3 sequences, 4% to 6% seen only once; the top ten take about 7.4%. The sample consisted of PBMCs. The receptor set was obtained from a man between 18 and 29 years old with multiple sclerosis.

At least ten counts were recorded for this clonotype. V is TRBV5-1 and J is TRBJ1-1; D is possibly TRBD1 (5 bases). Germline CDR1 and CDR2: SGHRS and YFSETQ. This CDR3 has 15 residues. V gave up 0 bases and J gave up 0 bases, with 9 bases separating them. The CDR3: CASSLAGGVNTEAFF. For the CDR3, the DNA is TGCGCCAGCAGCTTGGCGGGGGGAGTGAACACTGAAGCTTTCTTT. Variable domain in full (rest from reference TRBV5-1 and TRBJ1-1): KAGVTQTPRYLIKTRGQQVTLSCSPISGHRSVSWYQQTPGQGLQFLFEYFSETQRNKGNFPGRFSGRQFSNSRSEMNVSTLELGDSALYLCASSLAGGVNTEAFFGQGTRLTVV.

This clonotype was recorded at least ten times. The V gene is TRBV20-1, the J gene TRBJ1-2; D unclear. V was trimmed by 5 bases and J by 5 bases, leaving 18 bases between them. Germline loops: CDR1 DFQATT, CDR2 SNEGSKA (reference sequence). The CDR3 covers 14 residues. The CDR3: CSAVTRPAFYGYTF. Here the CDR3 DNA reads TGCAGTGCTGTAACACGACCCGCCTTTTATGGCTACACCTTC.

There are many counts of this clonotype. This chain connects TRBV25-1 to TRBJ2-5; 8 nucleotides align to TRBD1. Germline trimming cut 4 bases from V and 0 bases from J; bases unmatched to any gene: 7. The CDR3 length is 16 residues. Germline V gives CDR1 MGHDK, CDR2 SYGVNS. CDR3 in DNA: TGTGCCAGCAGTGCGACAGGGGCCCCCTACCAAGAGACCCAGTACTTC. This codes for CASSATGAPYQETQYF. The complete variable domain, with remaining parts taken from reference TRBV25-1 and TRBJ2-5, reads EADIYQTPRYLVIGTGKKITLECSQTMGHDKMYWYQQDPGMELHLIHYSYGVNSTEKGDLSSESTVSRIRTEHFPLTLESARPSHTSQYLCASSATGAPYQETQYFGPGTRLLVL.

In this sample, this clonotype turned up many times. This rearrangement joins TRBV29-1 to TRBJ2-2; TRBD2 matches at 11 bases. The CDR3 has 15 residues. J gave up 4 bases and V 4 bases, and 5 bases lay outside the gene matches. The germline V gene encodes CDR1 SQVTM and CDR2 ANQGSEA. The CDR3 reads CSVGALAGGTGELFF. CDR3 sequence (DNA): TGCAGCGTTGGTGCCCTAGCGGGAGGCACCGGGGAGCTGTTTTTT.

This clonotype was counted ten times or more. The CDR3 nucleotides read TGTGCCAGCACCTCAGCCTATGATACGCAGTATTTT. Its protein is CASTSAYDTQYF. The chain combines TRBV7-2 with TRBJ2-3; no clear D. CDR1 SGHTA and CDR2 FQGNSA come from the germline V gene. V was cut by 7 bases and J by 6 bases, with 11 bases left in between. CDR3 length: 12 amino acids.

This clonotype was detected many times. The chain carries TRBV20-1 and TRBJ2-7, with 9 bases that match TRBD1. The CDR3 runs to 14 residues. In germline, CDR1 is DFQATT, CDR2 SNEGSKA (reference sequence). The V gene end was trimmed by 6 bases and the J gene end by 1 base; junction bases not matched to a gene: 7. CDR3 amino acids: CSARGQGGSYEQYF. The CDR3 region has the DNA TGCAGTGCGAGGGGACAGGGTGGTTCCTACGAGCAGTACTTC.

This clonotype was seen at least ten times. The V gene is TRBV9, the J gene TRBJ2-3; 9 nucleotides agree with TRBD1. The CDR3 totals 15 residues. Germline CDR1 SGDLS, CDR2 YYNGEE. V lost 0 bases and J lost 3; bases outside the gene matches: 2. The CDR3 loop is CASSVAQGATDTQYF. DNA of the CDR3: TGTGCCAGCAGCGTAGCACAGGGGGCTACAGATACGCAGTATTTT.

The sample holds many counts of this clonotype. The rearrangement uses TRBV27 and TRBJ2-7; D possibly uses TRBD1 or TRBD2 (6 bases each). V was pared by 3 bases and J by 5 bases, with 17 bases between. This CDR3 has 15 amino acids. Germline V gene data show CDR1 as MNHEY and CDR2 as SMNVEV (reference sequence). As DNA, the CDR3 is TGTGCCAGCAGTTTCTCGGGGGCCCCCGGGAACGAGCAGTACTTC. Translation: CASSFSGAPGNEQYF.

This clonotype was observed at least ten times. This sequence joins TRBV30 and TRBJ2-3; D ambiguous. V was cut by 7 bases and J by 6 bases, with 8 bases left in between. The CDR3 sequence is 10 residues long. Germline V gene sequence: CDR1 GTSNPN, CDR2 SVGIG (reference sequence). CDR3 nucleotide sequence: TGTGCCTCAGGAGAGGATACGCAGTATTTT. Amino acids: CASGEDTQYF.

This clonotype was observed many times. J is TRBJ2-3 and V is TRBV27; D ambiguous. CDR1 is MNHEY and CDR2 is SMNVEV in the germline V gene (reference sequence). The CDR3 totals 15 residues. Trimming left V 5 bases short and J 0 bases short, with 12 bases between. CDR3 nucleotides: TGTGCCAGCAGTAGTCTCCTATCTAGCACAGATACGCAGTATTTT. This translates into CASSSLLSSTDTQYF.

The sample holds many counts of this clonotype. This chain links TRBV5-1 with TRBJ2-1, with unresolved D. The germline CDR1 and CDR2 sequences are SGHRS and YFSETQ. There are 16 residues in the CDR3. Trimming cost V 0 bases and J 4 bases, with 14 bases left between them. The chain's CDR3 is CASSLGEAKSYNEQFF. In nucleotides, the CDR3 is TGCGCCAGCAGCTTGGGTGAAGCAAAATCTTACAATGAGCAGTTCTTC.

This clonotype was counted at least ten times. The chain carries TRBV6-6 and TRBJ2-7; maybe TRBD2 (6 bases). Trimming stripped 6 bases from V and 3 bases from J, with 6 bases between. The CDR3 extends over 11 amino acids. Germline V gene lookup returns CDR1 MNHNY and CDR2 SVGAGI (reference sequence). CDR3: CASRRDYEQYF. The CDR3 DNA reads TGTGCCAGCAGGCGGGACTACGAGCAGTACTTC.